This T cell receptor beta chain comes out of a study of vaccination effects on CD4 cells after COVID-19. Study-level points and caveats: Late in the post-vaccination period, infection-induced and vaccine-induced clones underwent marked clonal contraction. Researchers reported few convalescent patients and no early post-infection timepoints in the study.

This clone has more than one count but fewer than ten. Its specificity is unknown. ViraFEST used viral peptide pools to expand antigen-specific CD4+ T cells before sequencing. Upon completion of 10 to 11 days in culture, CD4+ T cells were isolated. Each vaccine recipient was nucleocapsid antibody negative and had no prior SARS-CoV-2 infection. This table comes from immunoSEQ multiplex PCR, and its TCRdb copy is limited to in-frame clones, with some not included. Among around 71,000 clones listed, 65% to 85% were seen once. V shed 4 bases, J shed 4 bases, and the junction held 1 base outside the gene matches. The length of the CDR3 is 14 residues. Germline loops: CDR1 SGHRS, CDR2 YFSETQ.

This receptor was identified in a human donor who received a COVID-19 vaccine. The specimen comprised CD4+ T cells from PBMCs cultured with HCoV-OC43 spike peptides, sampled before COVID-19 vaccination. Subset indicated: HCoV-OC43 spike overlapping peptide pool stimulation. This rearrangement joins TRBV5-1 to TRBJ1-6; the match to TRBD1 covers 8 bases. This chain's CDR3 is CASSRTGYNSPLHF. In DNA form, the CDR3 reads TGCGCCAGCAGCCGGACAGGGTATAATTCACCCCTCCACTTT.